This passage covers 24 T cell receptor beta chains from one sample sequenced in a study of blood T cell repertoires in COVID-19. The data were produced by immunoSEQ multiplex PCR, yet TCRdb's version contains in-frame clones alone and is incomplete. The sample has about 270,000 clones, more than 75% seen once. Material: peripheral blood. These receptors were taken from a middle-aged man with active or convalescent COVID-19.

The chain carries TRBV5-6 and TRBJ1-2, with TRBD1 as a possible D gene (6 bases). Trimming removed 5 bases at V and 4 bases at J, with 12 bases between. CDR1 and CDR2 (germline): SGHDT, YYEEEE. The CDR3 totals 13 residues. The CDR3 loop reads CASRLQGSYGYTF. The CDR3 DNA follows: TGTGCCAGCAGATTACAGGGCTCCTATGGCTACACCTTC.

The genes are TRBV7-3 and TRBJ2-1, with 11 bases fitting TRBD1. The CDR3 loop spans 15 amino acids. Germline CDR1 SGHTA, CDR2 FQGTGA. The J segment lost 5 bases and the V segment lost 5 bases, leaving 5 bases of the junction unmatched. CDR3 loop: CASSPGTGGNNEQFF. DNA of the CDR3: TGTGCCAGCAGCCCCGGGACAGGGGGGAACAATGAGCAGTTCTTC.

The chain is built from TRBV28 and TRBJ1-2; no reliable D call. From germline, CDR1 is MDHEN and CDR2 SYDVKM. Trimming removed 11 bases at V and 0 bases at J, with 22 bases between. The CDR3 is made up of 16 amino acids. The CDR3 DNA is TGTGCCTCTTTCGGAGGACTAGGGATTACTAACTATGGCTACACCTTC. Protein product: CASFGGLGITNYGYTF.

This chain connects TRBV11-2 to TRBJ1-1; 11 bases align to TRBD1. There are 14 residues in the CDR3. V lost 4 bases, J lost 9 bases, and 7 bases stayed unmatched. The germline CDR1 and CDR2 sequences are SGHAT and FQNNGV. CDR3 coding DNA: TGTGCCAGCAGCTGGAGGACAGGGGGCCAGAAAGCTTTCTTT. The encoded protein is CASSWRTGGQKAFF.

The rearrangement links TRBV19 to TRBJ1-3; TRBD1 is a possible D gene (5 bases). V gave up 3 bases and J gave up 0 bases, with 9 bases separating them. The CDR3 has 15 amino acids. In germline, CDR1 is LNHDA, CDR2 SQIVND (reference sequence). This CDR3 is CASSMGLSSGNTIYF. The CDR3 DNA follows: TGTGCCAGTAGTATGGGGCTGAGCTCTGGAAACACCATATATTTT.

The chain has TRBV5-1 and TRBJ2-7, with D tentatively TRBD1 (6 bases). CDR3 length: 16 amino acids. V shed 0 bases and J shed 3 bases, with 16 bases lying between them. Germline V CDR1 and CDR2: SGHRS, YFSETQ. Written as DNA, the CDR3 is TGCGCCAGCAGCTTGGAGAGGGGGACGGCAGACTACGAGCAGTACTTC. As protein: CASSLERGTADYEQYF.

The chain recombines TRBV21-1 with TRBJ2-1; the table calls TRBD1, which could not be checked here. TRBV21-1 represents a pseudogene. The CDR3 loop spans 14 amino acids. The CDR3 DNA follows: TGTGCCAACAAGGCGGGGACAGATTACAATGAGCAGTTCTTC. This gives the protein CANKAGTDYNEQFF.

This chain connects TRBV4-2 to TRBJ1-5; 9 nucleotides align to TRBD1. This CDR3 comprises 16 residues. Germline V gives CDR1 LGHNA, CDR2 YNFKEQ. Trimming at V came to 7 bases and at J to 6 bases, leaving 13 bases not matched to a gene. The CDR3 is CASTPEGQGVVQPQHF. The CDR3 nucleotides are TGTGCCAGCACGCCCGAGGGACAGGGCGTTGTTCAGCCCCAGCATTTT.

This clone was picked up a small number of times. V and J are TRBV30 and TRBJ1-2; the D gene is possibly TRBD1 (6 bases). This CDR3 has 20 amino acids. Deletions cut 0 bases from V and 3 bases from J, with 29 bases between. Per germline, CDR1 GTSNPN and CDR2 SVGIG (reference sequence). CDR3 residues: CAWSVGGVEGPLLEDYGYTF. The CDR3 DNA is TGTGCCTGGAGTGTAGGGGGGGTTGAGGGACCCCTCTTAGAGGACTATGGCTACACCTTC.

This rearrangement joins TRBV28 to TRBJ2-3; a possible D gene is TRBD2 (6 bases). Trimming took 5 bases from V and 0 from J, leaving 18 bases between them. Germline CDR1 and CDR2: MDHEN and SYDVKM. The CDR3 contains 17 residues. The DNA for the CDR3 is TGTGCCAGCAGTCCCCTGGGAGTAGCGGTTAGCACAGATACGCAGTATTTT. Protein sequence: CASSPLGVAVSTDTQYF.

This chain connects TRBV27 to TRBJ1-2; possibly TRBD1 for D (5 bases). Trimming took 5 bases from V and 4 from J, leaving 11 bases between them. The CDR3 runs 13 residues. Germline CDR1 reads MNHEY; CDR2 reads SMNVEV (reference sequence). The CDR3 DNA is TGTGCCAGCAGTCCGACGGGGGGCTATGGCTACACCTTC. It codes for CASSPTGGYGYTF.

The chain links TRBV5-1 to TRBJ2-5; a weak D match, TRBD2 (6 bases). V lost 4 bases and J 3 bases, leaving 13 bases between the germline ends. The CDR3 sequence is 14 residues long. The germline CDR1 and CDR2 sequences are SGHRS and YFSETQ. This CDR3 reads CASSLGGTEETQYF. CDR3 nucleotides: TGCGCCAGCAGCCTTGGCGGGACGGAAGAGACCCAGTACTTC.

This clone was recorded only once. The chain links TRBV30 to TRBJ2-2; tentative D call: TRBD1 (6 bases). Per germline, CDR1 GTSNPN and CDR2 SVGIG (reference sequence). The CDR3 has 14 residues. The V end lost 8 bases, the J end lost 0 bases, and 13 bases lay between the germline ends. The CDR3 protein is CARDNIPNTGELFF. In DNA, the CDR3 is TGTGCCCGGGACAACATCCCGAACACCGGGGAGCTGTTTTTT.

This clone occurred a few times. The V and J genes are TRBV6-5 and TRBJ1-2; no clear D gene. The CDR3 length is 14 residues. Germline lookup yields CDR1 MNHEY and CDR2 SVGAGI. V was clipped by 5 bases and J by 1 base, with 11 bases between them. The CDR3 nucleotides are TGTGCCAGCAGTCTTAGGGAGTATAACTATGGCTACACCTTC. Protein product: CASSLREYNYGYTF.

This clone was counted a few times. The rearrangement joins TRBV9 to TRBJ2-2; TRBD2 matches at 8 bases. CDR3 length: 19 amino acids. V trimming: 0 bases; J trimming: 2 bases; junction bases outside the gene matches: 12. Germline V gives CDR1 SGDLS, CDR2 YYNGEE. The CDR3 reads CASSVVGGVSWNNTGELFF. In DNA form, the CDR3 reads TGTGCCAGCAGCGTAGTCGGGGGGGTTAGTTGGAATAACACCGGGGAGCTGTTTTTT.

Written as DNA, the CDR3 is TGCAGCGCCGGACAGTATAACTATGGCTACACCTTC. It codes for CSAGQYNYGYTF. This chain connects TRBV29-1 to TRBJ1-2; TRBD1 might be the D (6 bases). This CDR3 region has 12 residues. CDR1 and CDR2 from the germline V gene are SQVTM and ANQGSEA. V lost 7 bases to trimming and J lost 1 base, with 10 bases between them.

The CDR3 nucleotides are TGTGCCAGCAGCGTCCGGGACTCTGGAAACACCATATATTTT. Its translation is CASSVRDSGNTIYF. V usage is TRBV7-9 and J usage is TRBJ1-3; the D is unclear. Trimming took 5 bases from V and 0 from J, leaving 8 bases between them. CDR1 SEHNR and CDR2 FQNEAQ come from the germline V gene (reference sequence). The CDR3 contains 14 residues.

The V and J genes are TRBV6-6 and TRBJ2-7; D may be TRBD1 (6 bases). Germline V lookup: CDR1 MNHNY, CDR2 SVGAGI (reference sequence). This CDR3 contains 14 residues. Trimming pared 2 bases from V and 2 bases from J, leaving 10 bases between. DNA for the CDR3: TGTGCCAGCAGTTACGACAGGAGGACCTACGAGCAGTACTTC. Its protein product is CASSYDRRTYEQYF.

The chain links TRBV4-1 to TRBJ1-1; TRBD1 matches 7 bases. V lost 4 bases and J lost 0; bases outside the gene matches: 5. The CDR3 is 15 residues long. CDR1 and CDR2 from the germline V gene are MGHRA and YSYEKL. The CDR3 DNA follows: TGCGCCAGCAGCCGCTCAGGGGGATTGAACACTGAAGCTTTCTTT. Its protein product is CASSRSGGLNTEAFF.

CDR3 loop: CASSRGGHTGELFF. For the CDR3, the DNA is TGTGCCAGCAGCCGGGGGGGGCACACCGGGGAGCTGTTTTTT. The chain combines TRBV3-1 (or the pseudogene TRBV3-2) with TRBJ2-2; TRBD2 might be the D (7 bases). Between the trimmed V and J ends, which lost 4 bases and 3 bases, there was a span of 9 bases. CDR1 and CDR2 (germline): LGHDT, YNNKEL (reference sequence). The length of the CDR3 is 14 residues.

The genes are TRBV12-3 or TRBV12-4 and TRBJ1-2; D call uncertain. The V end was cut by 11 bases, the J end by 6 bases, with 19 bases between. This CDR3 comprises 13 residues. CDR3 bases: TGTGCCGTCGCGGAGCGAGAATGGCATGGCTACACCTTC. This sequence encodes CAVAEREWHGYTF.

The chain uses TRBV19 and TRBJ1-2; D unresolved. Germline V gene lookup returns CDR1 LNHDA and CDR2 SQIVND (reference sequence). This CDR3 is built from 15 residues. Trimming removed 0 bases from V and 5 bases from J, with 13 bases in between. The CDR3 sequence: CASSIDAGSPYGYTF. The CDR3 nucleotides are TGTGCCAGTAGTATAGACGCAGGATCGCCTTATGGCTACACCTTC.

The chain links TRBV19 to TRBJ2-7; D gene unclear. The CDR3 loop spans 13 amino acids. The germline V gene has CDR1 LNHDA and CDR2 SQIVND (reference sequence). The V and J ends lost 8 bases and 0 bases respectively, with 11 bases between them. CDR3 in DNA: TGTGCCAGTGCAAAACAGAGCTCCTACGAGCAGTACTTC. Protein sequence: CASAKQSSYEQYF.

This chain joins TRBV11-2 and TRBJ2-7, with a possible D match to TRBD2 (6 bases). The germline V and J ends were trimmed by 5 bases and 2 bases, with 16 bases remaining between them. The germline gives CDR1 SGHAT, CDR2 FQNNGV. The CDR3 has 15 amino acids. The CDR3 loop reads CASSQEGTAAYEQYF. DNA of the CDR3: TGTGCCAGCAGCCAAGAGGGGACTGCCGCCTACGAGCAGTACTTC.